What follows is one T cell receptor (beta chain) and its context. J was trimmed by 0 bases and V by 8 bases; bases with no gene match: 11. This CDR3 contains 17 residues. Per germline, CDR1 SGHRS and CDR2 YFSETQ. The PCR ran on 60 Vbeta and 13 Jbeta primers. TCRdb's copy holds only in-frame clones and misses some; the assay was immunoSEQ multiplex PCR. The sample holds approximately 110,000 clones, less than 85% seen once. The data originate from a study of cytomegalovirus exposure and HLA in healthy donors. Turning to the study itself: Out of 150 million to 200 million T cells, an earlier analysis found over 100 million unique TCR beta sequences in total.

The source is a man aged 35 to 55 in good health and CMV-seropositive. Specimen: PBMCs. V usage is TRBV5-1 and J usage is TRBJ1-4; 9 nucleotides line up with TRBD1. This CDR3 is CARRTGQGVATNEKLFF. CDR3 sequence (DNA): TGCGCCAGGAGAACGGGACAGGGAGTTGCAACTAATGAAAAACTGTTTTTT.